These 9 T cell receptor beta chains were all obtained from the same sample, sequenced in a study of memory CD4+ T cells and cytomegalovirus serostatus. Repertoires were generated with immunoSEQ multiplex PCR, while TCRdb's copy carries only in-frame clones and drops some. The table includes fewer than 35,000 clones, roughly three quarters detected once. Single viable CD3+CD4+CD8-CD45RO+ cells were sorted as the memory CD4+ T cells. The sequencing input was memory CD4+ T cells from blood. These receptors were taken from an adult in good health and CMV-seronegative.

This sequence joins TRBV7-6 and TRBJ1-1; D is unclear. Germline assignment: CDR1 SGHVS and CDR2 FNYEAQ. The CDR3 covers 15 residues. The V end lost 2 bases, the J end lost 0 bases, and 10 bases lay between the germline ends. The chain's CDR3 is CASSLQTEMNTEAFF. CDR3 DNA: TGTGCCAGCAGCTTACAGACGGAAATGAACACTGAAGCTTTCTTT. The complete variable domain, with remaining parts taken from reference TRBV7-6 and TRBJ1-1, reads GAGVSQSPRYKVTKRGQDVALRCDPISGHVSLYWYRQALGQGPEFLTYFNYEAQQDKSGLPNDRFSAERPEGSISTLTIQRTEQRDSAMYRCASSLQTEMNTEAFFGQGTRLTVV.

The chain has TRBV5-1 and TRBJ2-5; D could derive from TRBD1 or TRBD2 (5 bases each). The CDR3 consists of 12 residues. The germline V gene encodes CDR1 SGHRS and CDR2 YFSETQ. V lost 4 bases, J lost 7 bases, and 11 bases lay in between. In DNA form, the CDR3 reads TGCGCCAGCAGCGTACCTGGGGGGACCCAGTACTTC. It is translated as CASSVPGGTQYF.

The chain joins TRBV10-1 to TRBJ2-4; the match to TRBD1 covers 8 bases. Losses at the gene ends were 5 bases for V and 6 bases for J; bases not matched to a gene: 9. Germline V CDR1 and CDR2: WNHNN, SYGVQD (reference sequence). The CDR3 extends over 15 amino acids. CDR3 region: CASSKNQGAGNIQYF. CDR3 in DNA: TGCGCCAGCAGTAAAAACCAGGGGGCGGGAAACATTCAGTACTTC.

The chain couples TRBV6-5 to TRBJ1-6, with a weak D call TRBD1 (5 bases). Germline loops: CDR1 MNHEY, CDR2 SVGAGI. The CDR3 runs 14 residues. V was clipped by 2 bases and J by 9 bases, with 11 bases between them. The DNA for the CDR3 is TGTGCCAGCAGTTACAGCGGGGCGGGTTCACCCCTCCACTTT. Translating gives CASSYSGAGSPLHF.

This clone has only one observation. The chain uses TRBV2 and TRBJ2-5; possibly TRBD1 for D (6 bases). Germline V lookup: CDR1 SNHLY, CDR2 FYNNEI. V lost 7 bases to trimming and J lost 4 bases, with 10 bases between them. The length of the CDR3 is 12 residues. CDR3 region: CASKDSLETQYF. CDR3 nucleotides: TGTGCCAGCAAGGACAGCTTAGAGACCCAGTACTTC.

The gene calls are TRBV5-8 and TRBJ1-4, with TRBD1 matching over 7 bases. Germline lookup yields CDR1 SGHTS and CDR2 YDEGEE. The CDR3 is 13 amino acids. Trimming removed 4 bases from V and 12 bases from J; junction bases left unmatched: 9. CDR3 sequence: CASSLPPGTELFF. CDR3 coding DNA: TGTGCCAGCAGCCTTCCCCCGGGGACAGAACTGTTTTTT.

The rearrangement links TRBV25-1 to TRBJ1-1; tentatively, D is TRBD1 (5 bases). From germline, CDR1 is MGHDK and CDR2 SYGVNS. The V gene lost 4 bases and the J gene lost 3 bases, with 15 bases spanning the gap. CDR3 length: 15 residues. Here the CDR3 DNA reads TGTGCCAGCAGTGCTTACCGGGGGGGGGACACTGAAGCTTTCTTT. It yields the protein CASSAYRGGDTEAFF.

CDR3 in DNA: TGTGCCAGCAGCTCTGCGGACGGTTACGAGCAGTACTTC. Protein product: CASSSADGYEQYF. The V call is TRBV7-2, the J call TRBJ2-7; no clear D gene. The CDR3 is 13 residues long. Trimming took 4 bases from V and 4 from J, leaving 11 bases between them. Germline V gene data show CDR1 as SGHTA and CDR2 as FQGNSA.

The chain combines TRBV7-9 with TRBJ1-3; D gene ambiguous. From germline, CDR1 is SEHNR and CDR2 FQNEAQ (reference sequence). V lost 4 bases and J 0 bases, leaving 10 bases between the germline ends. CDR3 length equals 15 residues. The CDR3 spells CASSWTPSSGNTIYF. The CDR3 region has the DNA TGTGCCAGCAGCTGGACTCCAAGCTCTGGAAACACCATATATTTT. The whole variable domain, filled in from reference TRBV7-9 and TRBJ1-3, reads DTGVSQNPRHKITKRGQNVTFRCDPISEHNRLYWYRQTLGQGPEFLTYFQNEAQLEKSRLLSDRFSAERPKGSFSTLEIQRTEQGDSAMYLCASSWTPSSGNTIYFGEGSWLTVV.